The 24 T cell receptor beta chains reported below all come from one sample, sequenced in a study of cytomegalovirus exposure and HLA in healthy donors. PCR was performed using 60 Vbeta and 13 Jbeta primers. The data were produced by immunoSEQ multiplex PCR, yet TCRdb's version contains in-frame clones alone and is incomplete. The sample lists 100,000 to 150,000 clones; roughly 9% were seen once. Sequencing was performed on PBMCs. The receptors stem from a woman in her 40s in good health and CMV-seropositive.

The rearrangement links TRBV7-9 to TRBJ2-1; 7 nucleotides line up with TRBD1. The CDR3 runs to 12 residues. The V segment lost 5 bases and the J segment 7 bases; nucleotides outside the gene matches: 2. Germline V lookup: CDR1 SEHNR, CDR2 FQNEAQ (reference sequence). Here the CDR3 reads CASSGTVNEQFF. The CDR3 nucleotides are TGTGCCAGCAGCGGGACAGTGAATGAGCAGTTCTTC.

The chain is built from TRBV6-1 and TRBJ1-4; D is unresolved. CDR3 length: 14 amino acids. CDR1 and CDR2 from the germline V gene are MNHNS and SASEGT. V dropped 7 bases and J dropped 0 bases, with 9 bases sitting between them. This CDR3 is CASMFLTTNEKLFF. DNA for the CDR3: TGTGCCAGCATGTTCTTAACAACTAATGAAAAACTGTTTTTT.

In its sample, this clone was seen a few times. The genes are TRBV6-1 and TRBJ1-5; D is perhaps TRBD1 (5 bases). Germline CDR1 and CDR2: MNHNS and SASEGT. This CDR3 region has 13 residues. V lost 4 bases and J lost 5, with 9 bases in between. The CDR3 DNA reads TGTGCCAGCAGTGTCCTCAGGGATCAGCCCCAGCATTTT. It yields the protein CASSVLRDQPQHF.

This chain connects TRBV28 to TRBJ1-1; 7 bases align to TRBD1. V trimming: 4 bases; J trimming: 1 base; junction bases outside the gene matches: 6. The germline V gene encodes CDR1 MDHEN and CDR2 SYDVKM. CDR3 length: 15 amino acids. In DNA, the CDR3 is TGTGCCAGCAGTTCCCCGGGACAGTCGAACACTGAAGCTTTCTTT. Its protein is CASSSPGQSNTEAFF. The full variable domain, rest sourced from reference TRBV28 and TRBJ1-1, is DVKVTQSSRYLVKRTGEKVFLECVQDMDHENMFWYRQDPGLGLRLIYFSYDVKMKEKGDIPEGYSVSREKKERFSLILESASTNQTSMYLCASSSPGQSNTEAFFGQGTRLTVV.

The CDR3 bases are TGCGCCAGCAGCGTTCAGGACCTCCTAGGGGCCTACAATGAGCAGTTCTTC. Its translation: CASSVQDLLGAYNEQFF. The chain uses TRBV4-1 and TRBJ2-1; tentative D call: TRBD1 (5 bases). V shed 5 bases and J shed 2 bases, with 19 bases lying between them. CDR3 size: 17 residues. Germline V lookup: CDR1 MGHRA, CDR2 YSYEKL.

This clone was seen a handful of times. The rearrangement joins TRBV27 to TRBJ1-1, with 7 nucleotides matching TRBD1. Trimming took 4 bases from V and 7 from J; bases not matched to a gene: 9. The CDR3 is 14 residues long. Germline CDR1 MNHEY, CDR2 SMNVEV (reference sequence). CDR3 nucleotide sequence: TGTGCCAGCAGTTACAGGGGAGATAATGATGAAGCTTTCTTT. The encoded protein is CASSYRGDNDEAFF.

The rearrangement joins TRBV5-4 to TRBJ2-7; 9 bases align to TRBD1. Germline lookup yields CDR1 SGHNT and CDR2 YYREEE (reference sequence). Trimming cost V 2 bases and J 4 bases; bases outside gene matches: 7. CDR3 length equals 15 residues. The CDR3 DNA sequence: TGTGCCAGCAGCTTCACAGGGGGCCCCTTTTACGAGCAGTACTTC. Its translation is CASSFTGGPFYEQYF.

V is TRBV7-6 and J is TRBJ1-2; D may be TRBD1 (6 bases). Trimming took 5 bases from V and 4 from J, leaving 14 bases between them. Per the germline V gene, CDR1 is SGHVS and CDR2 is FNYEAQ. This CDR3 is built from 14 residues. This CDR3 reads CASSPGRGLYGYTF. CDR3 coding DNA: TGTGCCAGCAGCCCCGGGCGGGGGCTCTATGGCTACACCTTC.

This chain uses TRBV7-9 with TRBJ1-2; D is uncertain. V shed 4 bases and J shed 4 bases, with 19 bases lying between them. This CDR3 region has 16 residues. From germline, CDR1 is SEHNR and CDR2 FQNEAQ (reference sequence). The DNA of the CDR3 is TGTGCCAGCAGCTGGCGGGCCGGAAAAATGCCCTATGGCTACACCTTC. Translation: CASSWRAGKMPYGYTF.

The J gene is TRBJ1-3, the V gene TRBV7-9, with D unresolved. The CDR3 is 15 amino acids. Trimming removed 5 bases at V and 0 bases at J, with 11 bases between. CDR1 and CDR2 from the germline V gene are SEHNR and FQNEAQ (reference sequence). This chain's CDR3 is CASSLISGSGNTIYF. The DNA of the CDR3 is TGTGCCAGCAGCCTTATCTCGGGCTCTGGAAACACCATATATTTT.

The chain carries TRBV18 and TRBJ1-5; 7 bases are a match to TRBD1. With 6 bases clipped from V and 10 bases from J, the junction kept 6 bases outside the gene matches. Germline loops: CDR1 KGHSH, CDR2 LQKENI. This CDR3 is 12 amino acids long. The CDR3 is CASSQGDNPQHF. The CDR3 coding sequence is TGTGCCAGCTCCCAGGGGGACAACCCCCAGCATTTT.

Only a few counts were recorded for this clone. CDR3 sequence (DNA): TGTGCCAGTAGTGCCGGGACAGGGCCTAACTATGGCTACACCTTC. This translates into CASSAGTGPNYGYTF. The J gene is TRBJ1-2, the V gene TRBV19, with 9 bases fitting TRBD1. Germline V gene data show CDR1 as LNHDA and CDR2 as SQIVND (reference sequence). CDR3 length: 15 residues. V gave up 5 bases and J gave up 0 bases; unmatched junction bases: 4.

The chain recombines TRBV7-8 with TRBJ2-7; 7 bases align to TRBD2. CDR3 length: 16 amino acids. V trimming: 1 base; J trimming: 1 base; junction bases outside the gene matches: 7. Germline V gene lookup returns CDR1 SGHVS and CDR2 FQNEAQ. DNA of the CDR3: TGTGCCAGCAGCTTAGTCCGCGGGGAGGGTTCCTACGAGCAGTACTTC. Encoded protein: CASSLVRGEGSYEQYF.

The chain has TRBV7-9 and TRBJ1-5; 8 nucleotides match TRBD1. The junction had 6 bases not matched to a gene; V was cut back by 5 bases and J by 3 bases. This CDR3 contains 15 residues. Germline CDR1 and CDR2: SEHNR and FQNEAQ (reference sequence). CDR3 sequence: CASSLGTGDNQPQHF. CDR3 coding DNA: TGTGCCAGCAGCCTCGGGACAGGAGACAATCAGCCCCAGCATTTT.

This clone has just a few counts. The CDR3 protein is CASSSGTANEQFF. The DNA of the CDR3 is TGTGCCAGCAGCTCTGGGACTGCCAATGAGCAGTTCTTC. This chain uses TRBV7-3 with TRBJ2-1; D is perhaps TRBD2 (6 bases). The V gene's germline CDR1 is SGHTA and CDR2 FQGTGA. Trimming took 4 bases from V and 6 from J, leaving 10 bases between them. This CDR3 is 13 amino acids long. Together with reference TRBV7-3 and TRBJ2-1, the CDR3 gives the full variable domain: GAGVSQTPSNKVTEKGKYVELRCDPISGHTALYWYRQSLGQGPEFLIYFQGTGAADDSGLPNDRFFAVRPEGSVSTLKIQRTERGDSAVYLCASSSGTANEQFFGPGTRLTVL.

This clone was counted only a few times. CDR3 sequence: CATSRGGGSQETQYF. The CDR3 DNA reads as TGTGCCACCAGCAGAGGAGGGGGCTCCCAAGAGACCCAGTACTTC. V usage is TRBV15 and J usage is TRBJ2-5, with 7 bases matching TRBD1. The germline CDR1 and CDR2 sequences are LNHNV and YYDKDF (reference sequence). The trim removed 1 base at V and 1 base at J, leaving 3 bases unmatched. The CDR3 is 15 residues long.

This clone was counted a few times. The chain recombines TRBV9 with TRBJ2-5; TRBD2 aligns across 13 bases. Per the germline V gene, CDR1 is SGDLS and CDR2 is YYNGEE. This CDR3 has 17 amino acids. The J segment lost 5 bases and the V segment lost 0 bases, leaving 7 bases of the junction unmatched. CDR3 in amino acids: CASSVVGTSGGVETQYF. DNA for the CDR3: TGTGCCAGCAGCGTAGTAGGCACTAGCGGGGGGGTGGAGACCCAGTACTTC.

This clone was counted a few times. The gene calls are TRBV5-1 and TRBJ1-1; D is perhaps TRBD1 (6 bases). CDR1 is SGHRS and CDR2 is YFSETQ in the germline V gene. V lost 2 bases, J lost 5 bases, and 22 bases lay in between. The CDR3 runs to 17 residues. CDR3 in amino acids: CASSLPKEQGGNTEAFF. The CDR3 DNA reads TGCGCCAGCAGCTTACCCAAAGAACAGGGCGGAAATACTGAAGCTTTCTTT. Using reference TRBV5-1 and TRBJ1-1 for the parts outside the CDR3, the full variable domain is KAGVTQTPRYLIKTRGQQVTLSCSPISGHRSVSWYQQTPGQGLQFLFEYFSETQRNKGNFPGRFSGRQFSNSRSEMNVSTLELGDSALYLCASSLPKEQGGNTEAFFGQGTRLTVV.

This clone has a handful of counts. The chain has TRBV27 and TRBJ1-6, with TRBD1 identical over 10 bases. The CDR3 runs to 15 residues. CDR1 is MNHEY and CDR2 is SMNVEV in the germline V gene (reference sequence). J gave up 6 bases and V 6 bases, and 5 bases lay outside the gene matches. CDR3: CASSRQGAINSPLHF. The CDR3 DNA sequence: TGTGCCAGCAGCCGACAGGGGGCAATTAATTCACCCCTCCACTTT.

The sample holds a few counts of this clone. In nucleotides, the CDR3 is TGTGCCAGCAGCCGGGACACCTTGAATGAAAAACTGTTTTTT. As protein: CASSRDTLNEKLFF. The chain is built from TRBV27 and TRBJ1-4; maybe TRBD1 (6 bases). Trimming cost V 6 bases and J 5 bases, with 13 bases left between them. This CDR3 contains 14 residues. Germline loops: CDR1 MNHEY, CDR2 SMNVEV (reference sequence).

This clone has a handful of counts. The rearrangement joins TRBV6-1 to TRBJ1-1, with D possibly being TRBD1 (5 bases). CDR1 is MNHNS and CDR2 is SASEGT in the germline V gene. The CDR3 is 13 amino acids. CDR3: CSPRRVRGTEAFF. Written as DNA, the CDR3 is TGTTCCCCCCGGAGGGTCCGGGGGACTGAAGCTTTCTTT.

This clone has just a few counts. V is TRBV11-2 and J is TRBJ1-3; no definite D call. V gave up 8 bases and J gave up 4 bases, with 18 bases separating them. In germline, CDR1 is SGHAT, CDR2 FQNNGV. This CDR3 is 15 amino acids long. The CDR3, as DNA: TGTGCCAGCGACCGTGCTGGGCGGGTAGGAAACACCATATATTTT. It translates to CASDRAGRVGNTIYF.

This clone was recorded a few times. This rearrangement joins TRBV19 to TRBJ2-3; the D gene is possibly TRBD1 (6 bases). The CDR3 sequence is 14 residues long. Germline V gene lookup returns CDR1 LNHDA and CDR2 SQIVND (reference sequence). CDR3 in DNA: TGTGTTACACGGCAGCAGGGGCCGAGCGGTACGCAGTATTTT. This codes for CVTRQQGPSGTQYF.

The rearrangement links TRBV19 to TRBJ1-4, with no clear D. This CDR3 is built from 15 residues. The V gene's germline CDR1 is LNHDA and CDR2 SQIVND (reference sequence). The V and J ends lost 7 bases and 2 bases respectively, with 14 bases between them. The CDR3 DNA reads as TGTGCCAGTAAAGGAGGGAAAGGGACTAATGAAAAACTGTTTTTT. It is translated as CASKGGKGTNEKLFF.